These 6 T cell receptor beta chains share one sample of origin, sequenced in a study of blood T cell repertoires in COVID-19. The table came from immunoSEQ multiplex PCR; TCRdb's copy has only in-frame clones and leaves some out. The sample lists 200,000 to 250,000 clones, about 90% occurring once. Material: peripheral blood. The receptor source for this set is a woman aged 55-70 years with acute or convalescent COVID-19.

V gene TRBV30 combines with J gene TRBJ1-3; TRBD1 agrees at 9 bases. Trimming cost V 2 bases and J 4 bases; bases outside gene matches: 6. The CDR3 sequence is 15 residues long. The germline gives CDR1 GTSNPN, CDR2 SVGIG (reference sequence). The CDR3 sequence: CAWSRGQGVGNTIYF. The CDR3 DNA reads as TGTGCCTGGAGTCGGGGACAGGGAGTCGGAAACACCATATATTTT.

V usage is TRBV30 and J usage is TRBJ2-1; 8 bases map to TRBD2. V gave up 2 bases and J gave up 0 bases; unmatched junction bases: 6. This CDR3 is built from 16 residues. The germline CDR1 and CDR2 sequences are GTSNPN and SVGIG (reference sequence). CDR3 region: CAWSPRSGSSYNEQFF. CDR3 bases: TGTGCCTGGAGTCCCAGGAGCGGGAGCTCCTACAATGAGCAGTTCTTC.

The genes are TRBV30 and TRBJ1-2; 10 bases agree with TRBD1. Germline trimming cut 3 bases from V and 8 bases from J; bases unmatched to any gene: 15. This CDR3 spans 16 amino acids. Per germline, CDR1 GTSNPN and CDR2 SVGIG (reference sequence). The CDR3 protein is CAWRPPTGGVLSGYTF. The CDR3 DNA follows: TGTGCCTGGAGGCCTCCGACAGGGGGCGTATTAAGCGGCTACACCTTC.

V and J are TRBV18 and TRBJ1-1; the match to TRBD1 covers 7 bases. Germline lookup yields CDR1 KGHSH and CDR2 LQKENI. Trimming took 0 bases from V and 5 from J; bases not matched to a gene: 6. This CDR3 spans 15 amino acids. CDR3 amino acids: CASSPPQGGRTEAFF. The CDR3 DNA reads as TGTGCCAGCTCACCACCTCAGGGGGGAAGGACTGAAGCTTTCTTT.

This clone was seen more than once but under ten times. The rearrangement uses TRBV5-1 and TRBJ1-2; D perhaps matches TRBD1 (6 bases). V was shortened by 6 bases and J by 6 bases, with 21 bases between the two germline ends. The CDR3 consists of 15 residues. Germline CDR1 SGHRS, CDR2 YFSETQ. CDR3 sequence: CASTPGGGLWNGYTF. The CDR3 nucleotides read TGCGCCAGCACCCCGGGCGGGGGGCTATGGAATGGCTACACCTTC.

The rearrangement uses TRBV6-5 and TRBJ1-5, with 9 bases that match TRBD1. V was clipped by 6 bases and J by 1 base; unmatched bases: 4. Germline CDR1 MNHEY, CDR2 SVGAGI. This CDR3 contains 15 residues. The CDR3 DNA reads TGTGCCAGCAGCTTTGACAGGGGGAGCAATCAGCCCCAGCATTTT. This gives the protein CASSFDRGSNQPQHF.